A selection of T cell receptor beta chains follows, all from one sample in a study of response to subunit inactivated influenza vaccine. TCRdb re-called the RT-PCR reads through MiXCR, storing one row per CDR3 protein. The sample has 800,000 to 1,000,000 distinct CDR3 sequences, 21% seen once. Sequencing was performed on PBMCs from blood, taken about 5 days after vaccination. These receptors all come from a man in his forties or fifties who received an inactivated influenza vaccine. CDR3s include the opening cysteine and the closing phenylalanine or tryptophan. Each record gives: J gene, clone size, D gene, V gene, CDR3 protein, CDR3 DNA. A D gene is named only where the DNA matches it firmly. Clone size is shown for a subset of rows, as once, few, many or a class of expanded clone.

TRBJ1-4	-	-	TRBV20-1	CSASRGSTNEKLFF	TGCAGTGCTTCTCGCGGATCAACTAATGAAAAACTGTTTTTT
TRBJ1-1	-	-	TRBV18	CASSPSEIGGEAFF	TGTGCCAGCTCACCATCGGAAATCGGCGGTGAAGCTTTCTTT
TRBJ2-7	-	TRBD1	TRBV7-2	CASSVDRDRFYEQYF	TGTGCCAGCAGCGTAGACCGGGACAGGTTCTACGAGCAGTACTTC
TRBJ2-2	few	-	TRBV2	CATLQPPSSNSNTGELFF	TGTGCCACTTTACAACCCCCATCCTCGAATTCTAACACCGGGGAGCTGTTTTTT
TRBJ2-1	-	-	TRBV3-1	CASSQGTWAPSSYNEQFF	TGTGCCAGCAGCCAAGGGACTTGGGCCCCTAGCTCCTACAATGAGCAGTTCTTC
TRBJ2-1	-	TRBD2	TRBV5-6	CASSQLAGGPPYNEQFF	TGTGCCAGCAGCCAATTAGCGGGAGGGCCCCCTTACAATGAGCAGTTCTTC
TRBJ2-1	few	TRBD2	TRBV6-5	CASSYQPSGAYNEQFF	TGTGCCAGCAGTTACCAACCTAGCGGAGCGTACAATGAGCAGTTCTTC
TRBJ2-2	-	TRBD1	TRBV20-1	CSARDVRGHTGELFF	TGCAGTGCTAGAGATGTGAGGGGGCACACCGGGGAGCTGTTTTTT
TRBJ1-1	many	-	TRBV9	CASSVELDREAFF	TGTGCCAGCAGCGTAGAGTTAGACAGAGAAGCTTTCTTT
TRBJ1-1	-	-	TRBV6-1	CASSVVLMNTEAFF	TGTGCCAGCAGTGTAGTCCTTATGAACACTGAAGCTTTCTTT
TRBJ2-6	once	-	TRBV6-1	CASGQKLDSGANVLTF	TGTGCCAGCGGACAGAAACTCGACTCTGGGGCCAACGTCCTGACTTTC
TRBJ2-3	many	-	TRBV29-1	CSVIWRRRSTDTQYF	TGCAGCGTGATCTGGAGACGACGTTCCACAGATACGCAGTATTTT
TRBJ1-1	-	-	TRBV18	CASSPTGMDTEAFF	TGTGCCAGCTCACCAACGGGGATGGACACTGAAGCTTTCTTT
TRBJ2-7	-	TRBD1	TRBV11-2	CASSLWGQGSYEQYF	TGTGCCAGCAGCTTGTGGGGACAGGGGTCCTACGAGCAGTACTTC